This entry lists 8 T cell receptor beta chains sequenced from one sample in a study of blood T cell repertoires in COVID-19. The assay was immunoSEQ multiplex PCR, and TCRdb's table has in-frame clones only and misses some. Here the sample spans approximately 170,000 clones, around nine tenths being singletons. The specimen was peripheral blood. Receptor source: a man aged 18 to 30 with active or convalescent COVID-19.

The genes are TRBV5-6 and TRBJ1-1; D gene unclear. This CDR3 has 14 amino acids. V lost 3 bases and J lost 3, with 12 bases in between. The V gene's germline CDR1 is SGHDT and CDR2 YYEEEE. This chain's CDR3 is CASSSSPPDTEAFF. CDR3 nucleotides: TGTGCCAGCAGCTCGAGTCCCCCCGACACTGAAGCTTTCTTT.

V gene TRBV11-2 combines with J gene TRBJ1-5, with 7 bases fitting TRBD1. V dropped 3 bases and J dropped 3; count of bases not matched to a gene: 2. In germline, CDR1 is SGHAT, CDR2 FQNNGV. There are 14 residues in the CDR3. CDR3 in amino acids: CASSLTGNNQPQHF. CDR3 DNA sequence: TGTGCCAGCAGCTTGACAGGGAACAATCAGCCCCAGCATTTT.

The rearrangement uses TRBV15 and TRBJ2-1; 9 bases match TRBD2. This CDR3 is 14 amino acids long. With 5 bases clipped from V and 7 bases from J, the junction kept 6 bases outside the gene matches. The germline V gene has CDR1 LNHNV and CDR2 YYDKDF (reference sequence). The CDR3 DNA sequence: TGTGCCACCAGCGGCGGGAGGGCGTTGAATGAGCAGTTCTTC. Translating gives CATSGGRALNEQFF. The complete variable domain, with remaining parts taken from reference TRBV15 and TRBJ2-1, reads DAMVIQNPRYQVTQFGKPVTLSCSQTLNHNVMYWYQQKSSQAPKLLFHYYDKDFNNEADTPDNFQSRRPNTSFCFLDIRSPGLGDTAMYLCATSGGRALNEQFFGPGTRLTVL.

The V and J genes are TRBV12-5 and TRBJ2-2, with 11 positions matching TRBD2. Germline CDR1 is LGHNT and CDR2 is FRNRAP. The CDR3 loop spans 16 amino acids. The J segment lost 4 bases and the V segment lost 5 bases, leaving 6 bases of the junction unmatched. The CDR3: CASGPSSGRGTGELFF. CDR3 in DNA: TGTGCTAGTGGTCCTAGTAGCGGGAGGGGCACCGGGGAGCTGTTTTTT.

V usage is TRBV28 and J usage is TRBJ1-3, with D unresolved. The CDR3 consists of 13 residues. The V gene lost 3 bases and the J gene lost 2 bases, with 5 bases spanning the gap. Germline V gene lookup returns CDR1 MDHEN and CDR2 SYDVKM. In nucleotides, the CDR3 is TGTGCCAGCAGTTTTAGTACTGGAAACACCATATATTTT. As protein: CASSFSTGNTIYF.

CDR3 nucleotide sequence: TGTGCCAGCAGTCCTGTGGGGGCGATACCCGGGGAGCTGTTTTTT. The encoded protein is CASSPVGAIPGELFF. This chain joins TRBV27 and TRBJ2-2; D is perhaps TRBD1 (6 bases). V was clipped by 5 bases and J by 6 bases, with 16 bases between them. From germline, CDR1 is MNHEY and CDR2 SMNVEV (reference sequence). The CDR3 length is 15 residues.

The chain combines TRBV2 with TRBJ2-7; weak D call: TRBD2 (5 bases). The CDR3 spans 15 residues. Germline V gene sequence: CDR1 SNHLY, CDR2 FYNNEI. V dropped 1 base and J dropped 2 bases, with 12 bases sitting between them. The CDR3 DNA follows: TGTGCCAGCAGTGAAGGGGAGTCAGGAACCTACGAGCAGTACGTC. Protein product: CASSEGESGTYEQYV.

V is TRBV10-3 and J is TRBJ1-3; D is possibly TRBD1 (5 bases). V lost 4 bases to trimming and J lost 2 bases, with 12 bases between them. This CDR3 has 15 amino acids. The germline CDR1 and CDR2 sequences are ENHRY and SYGVKD. CDR3 in DNA: TGTGCCATCAGTGTTAGGACACCGACTGGAAACACCATATATTTT. Amino acids: CAISVRTPTGNTIYF.